The 13 T cell receptor beta chains below come from one sample, sequenced in a study of T-cell reconstitution after alpha-beta-depleted transplantation in children. The authors prepared the TCRbeta library with unique molecular identifiers. TCRdb ran MiXCR on the PCR reads and lists one entry per CDR3 protein. The sample yields 500,000 to 650,000 distinct CDR3 sequences, 10% to 15% seen once. Material: PBMCs, mostly from graft donor cells, obtained 360 days after TCRalphabeta/CD19-depleted stem cell transplant. The receptors derive from a male patient aged 10-17 years who had a stem cell transplant for acute myeloid leukemia, so the T cells may come from the graft donor.

This clonotype was seen repeatedly, ten times or more. V is TRBV6-1 and J is TRBJ2-4; D uncertain. The germline gives CDR1 MNHNS, CDR2 SASEGT. The CDR3 runs 12 residues. V lost 9 bases, J lost 7 bases, and 13 bases lay in between. CDR3 sequence: CARPHWRNIQYF. In nucleotides, the CDR3 is TGTGCCAGACCCCACTGGCGGAACATTCAGTACTTC.

Many counts were recorded for this clonotype. This chain joins TRBV28 and TRBJ1-1; D possibly corresponds to TRBD1 (6 bases). V lost 5 bases and J 1 base, leaving 11 bases between the germline ends. Germline V lookup: CDR1 MDHEN, CDR2 SYDVKM. The CDR3 totals 14 residues. Here the CDR3 DNA reads TGTGCCAGCAGTCCCAGGACAGAGAACACTGAAGCTTTCTTT. Its translation is CASSPRTENTEAFF.

The chain uses TRBV7-3 and TRBJ2-2; weak D call: TRBD1 (5 bases). V gave up 5 bases and J gave up 4 bases, with 20 bases separating them. Germline CDR1 is SGHTA and CDR2 is FQGTGA. This CDR3 contains 17 residues. The CDR3 is CASSQRPGQGVTGELFF. The CDR3 coding sequence is TGTGCCAGCAGCCAGCGACCCGGGCAGGGTGTCACCGGGGAGCTGTTTTTT.

J is TRBJ2-3 and V is TRBV20-1; D gene uncertain. Trimming cost V 6 bases and J 5 bases, with 15 bases left between them. The germline gives CDR1 DFQATT, CDR2 SNEGSKA (reference sequence). CDR3 length: 13 amino acids. Here the CDR3 DNA reads TGCAGTGCACAGCAACCTCCGAAAGATACGCAGTATTTT. Translation gives CSAQQPPKDTQYF.

This clonotype was detected only a few times. This rearrangement joins TRBV15 to TRBJ2-5; D possibly corresponds to TRBD2 (5 bases). The germline CDR1 and CDR2 sequences are LNHNV and YYDKDF (reference sequence). V dropped 5 bases and J dropped 4 bases, with 8 bases sitting between them. The CDR3 runs to 12 residues. The CDR3 nucleotides are TGTGCCACCAGCGGGCTAGCAGAGACCCAGTACTTC. Protein product: CATSGLAETQYF.

The genes are TRBV6-1 and TRBJ2-1; the match to TRBD2 covers 9 bases. CDR1 MNHNS and CDR2 SASEGT come from the germline V gene. This CDR3 is built from 14 residues. The V gene end was trimmed by 5 bases and the J gene end by 10 bases; junction bases not matched to a gene: 9. CDR3 region: CASSINPGLAEQFF. CDR3 coding DNA: TGTGCCAGCAGTATTAATCCGGGACTAGCCGAGCAGTTCTTC.

This chain joins TRBV7-3 and TRBJ2-1; D is perhaps TRBD2 (6 bases). Germline V gene sequence: CDR1 SGHTA, CDR2 FQGTGA. The CDR3 is 16 residues long. Between the trimmed V and J ends, which lost 0 bases and 4 bases, there was a span of 13 bases. The CDR3 spells CASSLTTGDRYNEQFF. Here the CDR3 DNA reads TGTGCCAGCAGCTTAACGACGGGAGATCGGTACAATGAGCAGTTCTTC.

This clonotype was picked up a small number of times. The chain carries TRBV20-1 and TRBJ2-7; tentatively, D is TRBD2 (6 bases). The CDR3 consists of 15 residues. Trimming shortened V by 0 bases and J by 4 bases, and 16 bases separated the two germline ends. The germline V gene encodes CDR1 DFQATT and CDR2 SNEGSKA (reference sequence). This CDR3 reads CSARDIGSGKYEQYF. The CDR3, as DNA: TGCAGTGCTAGAGATATCGGGAGTGGAAAATACGAGCAGTACTTC.

Ten or more counts support this clonotype. The chain joins TRBV4-1 to TRBJ2-1, with 8 bases lining up with TRBD2. Germline V lookup: CDR1 MGHRA, CDR2 YSYEKL. There are 17 residues in the CDR3. V shed 5 bases, J shed 4 bases, and the junction held 13 bases outside the gene matches. The CDR3 DNA reads TGCGCCAGCAGCTTTACTAGCGGCGGACTCGGATACAATGAGCAGTTCTTC. Protein: CASSFTSGGLGYNEQFF.

The J gene is TRBJ2-1, the V gene TRBV6-4; tentatively, D is TRBD2 (6 bases). This CDR3 comprises 16 residues. V was shortened by 0 bases and J by 2 bases, with 11 bases between the two germline ends. The germline V gene has CDR1 MRHNA and CDR2 SNTAGT. The CDR3 DNA follows: TGTGCCAGCAGTGACTCTAGCGGTTGGGCCTACAATGAGCAGTTCTTC. Residues: CASSDSSGWAYNEQFF.

This clonotype was picked up many times. The chain is built from TRBV5-1 and TRBJ2-1; TRBD2 matches 8 bases. Germline V lookup: CDR1 SGHRS, CDR2 YFSETQ. This CDR3 spans 16 amino acids. The V and J ends lost 0 bases and 2 bases, in that order; junction bases with no gene match: 4. The CDR3 sequence: CASSLVAGGPYNEQFF. In DNA, the CDR3 is TGCGCCAGCAGCTTGGTTGCGGGAGGTCCCTACAATGAGCAGTTCTTC.

This clonotype was seen ten or more times. This chain connects TRBV19 to TRBJ2-5; 7 bases agree with TRBD1. The CDR3 extends over 15 amino acids. CDR1 LNHDA and CDR2 SQIVND come from the germline V gene (reference sequence). The ends lost 6 bases at V and 3 bases at J; junction bases unmatched: 10. The CDR3 sequence: CASSSLWTGEETQYF. DNA for the CDR3: TGTGCCAGTAGCAGTCTCTGGACAGGCGAAGAGACCCAGTACTTC.

The chain uses TRBV7-2 and TRBJ2-1; TRBD1 agrees at 7 bases. The germline V gene encodes CDR1 SGHTA and CDR2 FQGNSA. The CDR3 is made up of 15 amino acids. Unmatched junction bases numbered 11, after V lost 6 bases and J lost 6 bases. CDR3 DNA sequence: TGTGCCAGCAGACCGACAGGGACGGTGCCCAATGAGCAGTTCTTC. It yields the protein CASRPTGTVPNEQFF. The whole variable domain, filled in from reference TRBV7-2 and TRBJ2-1, reads GAGVSQSPSNKVTEKGKDVELRCDPISGHTALYWYRQSLGQGLEFLIYFQGNSAPDKSGLPSDRFSAERTGGSVSTLTIQRTQQEDSAVYLCASRPTGTVPNEQFFGPGTRLTVL.